One and the same sample provided the 32 T cell receptor beta chains below, sequenced in a study of T cell repertoires in cytomegalovirus infection. Which antigens these TCRs recognize remains unknown. TCRdb reanalysed the reads using MiXCR and keeps one entry per CDR3 protein. The sample consists of hundreds of thousands of distinct CDR3 sequences, 30% to 40% of them appearing once. The sample here was cultured CD8+ T cells from PBMCs, taken from culture after CMV antigen stimulation. The receptors shown here come from a human donor in good health (CMV status not recorded). Some clones in this sample may be carry-over from other donors' samples.

The chain couples TRBV7-6 to TRBJ1-5; no reliable D call. The CDR3 loop spans 15 amino acids. Germline CDR1 reads SGHVS; CDR2 reads FNYEAQ. With 1 base removed from V and 6 bases from J, the gap between germline ends came to 13 bases. CDR3 nucleotides: TGTGCCAGCAGCTTAGTGGACGGCGTCGGTCAGCCCCAGCATTTT. Protein: CASSLVDGVGQPQHF.

The J gene is TRBJ2-7, the V gene TRBV11-2; no reliable D call. The CDR3 covers 13 residues. Per the germline V gene, CDR1 is SGHAT and CDR2 is FQNNGV. The V and J ends lost 0 bases and 3 bases respectively, with 6 bases between them. The CDR3: CASSLDHRYEQYV. In DNA form, the CDR3 reads TGTGCCAGCAGCTTAGATCACCGCTACGAGCAGTACGTC.

This chain links TRBV4-1 with TRBJ1-1; no definite D call. Germline lookup yields CDR1 MGHRA and CDR2 YSYEKL. V dropped 8 bases and J dropped 5 bases, with 15 bases sitting between them. This CDR3 is 13 amino acids long. The CDR3 DNA reads TGCGCCAGCTCGCGGGTCGATGGAACTGAAGCTTTCTTT. The encoded protein is CASSRVDGTEAFF.

The chain uses TRBV7-8 and TRBJ2-7, with D hard to call. CDR3 length: 12 amino acids. Germline CDR1 SGHVS, CDR2 FQNEAQ. CDR3 bases: TGTGCCAACAGCTTAGAAGCGTCCGAGCAGTACGTC. It encodes CANSLEASEQYV.

This clonotype was observed a handful of times. The gene calls are TRBV27 and TRBJ2-3; TRBD2 agrees at 10 bases. The germline V gene has CDR1 MNHEY and CDR2 SMNVEV (reference sequence). The ends lost 6 bases at V and 0 bases at J; junction bases unmatched: 3. The CDR3 runs 15 residues. The CDR3: CASRLAGSSTDTQYF. In DNA, the CDR3 is TGTGCCAGCAGACTAGCGGGGTCTAGCACAGATACGCAGTATTTT.

This clonotype was counted many times. The gene calls are TRBV7-6 and TRBJ2-1, with 7 bases fitting TRBD2. Germline lookup yields CDR1 SGHVS and CDR2 FNYEAQ. J gave up 8 bases and V 5 bases, and 6 bases lay outside the gene matches. The CDR3 runs 13 residues. This CDR3 is CASSPGGNDEQFF. In nucleotides, the CDR3 is TGTGCCAGCAGCCCCGGGGGGAACGATGAGCAGTTCTTC.

This chain uses TRBV27 with TRBJ1-3; 8 nucleotides line up with TRBD1. The CDR3 covers 15 residues. The trim removed 5 bases at V and 2 bases at J, leaving 5 bases unmatched. The germline V gene encodes CDR1 MNHEY and CDR2 SMNVEV (reference sequence). The CDR3 sequence: CASSVDRGTGNTIYF. CDR3 sequence (DNA): TGTGCCAGCAGTGTCGACAGGGGAACTGGAAACACCATATATTTT.

Details on this clonotype: A much more abundant neighbour one base away suggests this may be a read error. The J gene is TRBJ2-2, the V gene TRBV7-6, with TRBD1 as a possible D gene (7 bases). The CDR3 is 17 amino acids. CDR1 and CDR2 (germline): SGHVS, FNYEAQ. The chain's CDR3 is CVSSPSHQGGNTGELFF. The DNA of the CDR3 is TGTGTCAGCAGCCCGTCACATCAGGGGGGGAACACCGGGGAGCTGTTTTTT.

This chain connects TRBV12-3 or TRBV12-4 to TRBJ2-3; TRBD2 is a possible D gene (5 bases). With 4 bases removed from V and 0 bases from J, the gap between germline ends came to 17 bases. CDR3 length: 17 residues. CDR3 loop: CASSYTVQLASTDTQYF. The CDR3 DNA reads TGTGCCAGCAGTTACACCGTCCAGCTAGCTAGCACAGATACGCAGTATTTT.

To note about this clonotype: One end of the junction does not line up with germline, which may come from a read error. The chain links TRBV27 to TRBJ2-2; D possibly corresponds to TRBD2 (5 bases). This CDR3 spans 12 amino acids. Germline lookup yields CDR1 MNHEY and CDR2 SMNVEV (reference sequence). In nucleotides, the CDR3 is TGTGCCAGCAGTCCCGGGTTCGGGGAGCCGTTTTTT. It is translated as CASSPGFGEPFF.

This clonotype was found many times. The gene calls are TRBV7-8 and TRBJ2-3; 8 positions match TRBD2. Unmatched junction bases numbered 5, after V lost 4 bases and J lost 2 bases. The CDR3 consists of 15 residues. Germline V lookup: CDR1 SGHVS, CDR2 FQNEAQ. The CDR3 protein is CASSSRGGLTDTQYF. In DNA, the CDR3 is TGTGCCAGCAGCTCACGCGGGGGGCTCACAGATACGCAGTATTTT. Together with reference TRBV7-8 and TRBJ2-3, the CDR3 gives the full variable domain: GAGVSQSPRYKVAKRGQDVALRCDPISGHVSLFWYQQALGQGPEFLTYFQNEAQLDKSGLPSDRFFAERPEGSVSTLKIQRTQQEDSAVYLCASSSRGGLTDTQYFGPGTRLTVL.

The V and J genes are TRBV5-6 and TRBJ2-7; D is unresolved. The V gene lost 2 bases and the J gene lost 2 bases, with 11 bases spanning the gap. The CDR3 has 14 residues. Germline lookup yields CDR1 SGHDT and CDR2 YYEEEE. CDR3 residues: CASSFRVNPYEQYF. The DNA of the CDR3 is TGTGCCAGCAGCTTCCGCGTGAACCCCTACGAGCAGTACTTC.

The J gene is TRBJ2-5, the V gene TRBV2; 9 bases are shared with TRBD1. The CDR3 runs to 15 residues. The J segment lost 5 bases and the V segment lost 3 bases, leaving 7 bases of the junction unmatched. The V gene's germline CDR1 is SNHLY and CDR2 FYNNEI. CDR3 sequence: CASSEGQGLDETQYF. Here the CDR3 DNA reads TGTGCCAGCAGTGAGGGACAGGGCCTAGACGAGACCCAGTACTTC. Looking up the rest from reference TRBV2 and TRBJ2-5 gives the full variable domain: EPEVTQTPSHQVTQMGQEVILRCVPISNHLYFYWYRQILGQKVEFLVSFYNNEISEKSEIFDDQFSVERPDGSNFTLKIRSTKLEDSAMYFCASSEGQGLDETQYFGPGTRLLVL.

The chain employs TRBV6-1 and TRBJ1-5; 7 bases are shared with TRBD1. CDR1 is MNHNS and CDR2 is SASEGT in the germline V gene. With V trimmed by 3 bases and J by 6 bases, 11 bases remained unmatched. This CDR3 region has 16 residues. Here the CDR3 reads CASSESFPTGSQPQHF. The CDR3 DNA reads as TGTGCCAGCAGTGAGTCTTTCCCGACAGGGAGTCAGCCCCAGCATTTT.

This clonotype was detected only a few times. The chain is built from TRBV4-2 and TRBJ2-5, with D possibly TRBD1 on 6 matching bases. V was clipped by 1 base and J by 2 bases, with 14 bases between them. CDR3 length equals 16 residues. CDR1 is LGHNA, CDR2 YNFKEQ, per germline. In nucleotides, the CDR3 is TGTGCCAGCAGCCAAGCTAGAGGGGGACAACAAGAGACCCAGTACTTC. It is translated as CASSQARGGQQETQYF.

The chain uses TRBV9 and TRBJ1-1; 7 bases are a match to TRBD1. In germline, CDR1 is SGDLS, CDR2 YYNGEE. J lost 5 bases, V lost 6 bases, and 7 bases had no gene match. The CDR3 sequence is 13 residues long. This CDR3 is CASTPTGKTEAFF. The CDR3 DNA sequence: TGTGCCAGCACCCCGACAGGGAAAACTGAAGCTTTCTTT.

This clonotype was detected many times. This sequence joins TRBV6-6 and TRBJ1-1; D unclear. The V gene lost 2 bases and the J gene lost 3 bases, with 4 bases spanning the gap. This CDR3 is 12 amino acids long. Germline V CDR1 and CDR2: MNHNY, SVGAGI (reference sequence). The CDR3 nucleotides read TGTGCCAGCAGTTACAGTGACACTGAAGCTTTCTTT. Protein: CASSYSDTEAFF.

This clonotype was detected once. The chain couples TRBV20-1 to TRBJ2-1; 10 bases are a match to TRBD2. This CDR3 is built from 15 residues. From germline, CDR1 is DFQATT and CDR2 SNEGSKA (reference sequence). V lost 2 bases to trimming and J lost 8 bases; unmatched junction nucleotides: 9. The CDR3, as DNA: TGCAGTGCTAGAAGCGGGGGGGCCGAAGCCGATGAGCAGTTCTTC. Amino acid sequence: CSARSGGAEADEQFF.

Here the CDR3 reads CASSTPDYQSFNEQFF. DNA of the CDR3: TGTGCCAGCAGTACCCCGGACTACCAGTCTTTCAATGAGCAGTTCTTC. V usage is TRBV28 and J usage is TRBJ2-1; tentative D call: TRBD2 (6 bases). CDR3 length: 16 residues. CDR1 is MDHEN, CDR2 SYDVKM, per germline. Trimming removed 5 bases at V and 6 bases at J, with 20 bases between.

This clonotype was counted a few times. The genes are TRBV27 and TRBJ1-5; possible D gene TRBD1, 6 bases. In germline, CDR1 is MNHEY, CDR2 SMNVEV (reference sequence). V lost 3 bases and J lost 6, with 12 bases in between. The CDR3 runs 14 residues. The chain's CDR3 is CASSLAGARQPQHF. CDR3 sequence (DNA): TGTGCCAGCAGTTTGGCAGGGGCCCGTCAGCCCCAGCATTTT.

This clonotype appeared many times. This rearrangement joins TRBV7-2 to TRBJ2-2; D call uncertain. V lost 5 bases, J lost 0 bases, and 7 bases lay in between. Germline lookup yields CDR1 SGHTA and CDR2 FQGNSA. The CDR3 length is 14 residues. CDR3: CASSPLPNTGELFF. The CDR3 bases are TGTGCCAGCAGCCCCCTTCCGAACACCGGGGAGCTGTTTTTT.

CDR3 loop: CASSLYGRRDTEAFF. The CDR3 DNA is TGTGCCAGCAGTTTATATGGTAGGAGGGACACTGAAGCTTTCTTT. The gene calls are TRBV12-3 or TRBV12-4 and TRBJ1-1; no clear D gene. CDR3 size: 15 residues. Deletions cut 2 bases from V and 3 bases from J, with 13 bases between.

This chain connects TRBV2 to TRBJ2-3; TRBD1 aligns across 7 bases. The CDR3 extends over 14 amino acids. V shed 8 bases, J shed 1 base, and the junction held 6 bases outside the gene matches. Germline assignment: CDR1 SNHLY and CDR2 FYNNEI. The CDR3 DNA reads as TGTGCCAGCGGACTCCAGGGGGGCACAGATACGCAGTATTTT. Its translation is CASGLQGGTDTQYF.

There are a few counts of this clonotype. This chain connects TRBV7-9 to TRBJ1-3; D possibly corresponds to TRBD1 (5 bases). CDR1 is SEHNR and CDR2 is FQNEAQ in the germline V gene (reference sequence). V was shortened by 7 bases and J by 0 bases, with 13 bases between the two germline ends. The CDR3 sequence is 15 residues long. The CDR3 DNA is TGTGCCAGCAAAAGGGGACGGGACTCTGGAAACACCATATATTTT. It codes for CASKRGRDSGNTIYF.

A word on this clonotype: The junction shows a germline mismatch at one end, possibly a read error. The chain uses TRBV6-1 and TRBJ2-2, with 8 bases fitting TRBD1. The CDR3 runs to 20 residues. Per germline, CDR1 MNHNS and CDR2 SASEGT. CDR3 bases: TGTGCCAGCAGCGAAGATTCAGGGGGCTCCATACTTACGAACACCGGGGAGCTGTTTTTT. Protein sequence: CASSEDSGGSILTNTGELFF.

The chain joins TRBV4-1 to TRBJ2-1, with 11 bases lining up with TRBD2. The germline gives CDR1 MGHRA, CDR2 YSYEKL. CDR3 size: 18 residues. The junction had 11 bases not matched to a gene; V was cut back by 1 base and J by 6 bases. The CDR3 region is CASSQVLLTSGGPNEQFF. CDR3 coding DNA: TGCGCCAGCAGCCAAGTCCTTCTAACTAGCGGGGGCCCCAATGAGCAGTTCTTC.

The CDR3 spells CASSIGVMNTEAFF. CDR3 DNA: TGTGCCAGTAGTATCGGGGTTATGAACACTGAAGCTTTCTTT. V usage is TRBV19 and J usage is TRBJ1-1; no clear D. The V end lost 3 bases, the J end lost 0 bases, and 8 bases lay between the germline ends. The CDR3 is 14 amino acids. Germline V gene lookup returns CDR1 LNHDA and CDR2 SQIVND (reference sequence). Full variable domain (outside the CDR3, taken from reference TRBV19 and TRBJ1-1): DGGITQSPKYLFRKEGQNVTLSCEQNLNHDAMYWYRQDPGQGLRLIYYSQIVNDFQKGDIAEGYSVSREKKESFPLTVTSAQKNPTAFYLCASSIGVMNTEAFFGQGTRLTVV.

The chain is built from TRBV10-3 and TRBJ2-7; 8 bases map to TRBD2. The V segment lost 6 bases and the J segment 0 bases; nucleotides outside the gene matches: 7. The CDR3 runs to 15 residues. The V gene's germline CDR1 is ENHRY and CDR2 SYGVKD. Written as DNA, the CDR3 is TGTGCCATCAGGACCGGGCGGGGGGCCTCCTACGAGCAGTACTTC. Its translation is CAIRTGRGASYEQYF.

In this sample, this clonotype turned up a few times. The CDR3 protein is CASSYSDRAEDGYTF. CDR3 sequence (DNA): TGTGCCAGCAGTTACTCTGACAGGGCGGAGGATGGCTACACCTTC. The V and J genes are TRBV6-6 and TRBJ1-2; the match to TRBD1 covers 7 bases. V gave up 0 bases and J gave up 6 bases; unmatched junction bases: 7. CDR3 length: 15 amino acids. In germline, CDR1 is MNHNY, CDR2 SVGAGI (reference sequence).

The chain links TRBV5-6 to TRBJ2-3; possible D gene TRBD1, 5 bases. The germline V and J ends were trimmed by 3 bases and 2 bases, with 13 bases remaining between them. The germline gives CDR1 SGHDT, CDR2 YYEEEE. The CDR3 consists of 15 residues. The CDR3 reads CASSWPAGFTDTQYF. In DNA, the CDR3 is TGTGCCAGCAGCTGGCCCGCAGGGTTCACAGATACGCAGTATTTT.

The chain carries TRBV12-3 or TRBV12-4 and TRBJ2-1; no clear D. V dropped 4 bases and J dropped 4 bases, with 8 bases sitting between them. The CDR3 is made up of 13 amino acids. The CDR3 protein is CASSSSRYNEQFF. The CDR3 bases are TGTGCCAGCAGTTCGTCCCGATACAATGAGCAGTTCTTC.

This clonotype was picked up a small number of times. V and J are TRBV7-2 and TRBJ1-3; no reliable D call. The CDR3 extends over 13 amino acids. The germline V and J ends were trimmed by 2 bases and 13 bases, with 15 bases remaining between them. Per germline, CDR1 SGHTA and CDR2 FQGNSA. The CDR3 protein is CASSLLLRPPIYF. As DNA, the CDR3 is TGTGCCAGCAGCTTATTGTTGCGGCCACCGATATATTTT. Full variable domain (rest looked up from reference TRBV7-2 and TRBJ1-3): GAGVSQSPSNKVTEKGKDVELRCDPISGHTALYWYRQSLGQGLEFLIYFQGNSAPDKSGLPSDRFSAERTGGSVSTLTIQRTQQEDSAVYLCASSLLLRPPIYFGEGSWLTVV.